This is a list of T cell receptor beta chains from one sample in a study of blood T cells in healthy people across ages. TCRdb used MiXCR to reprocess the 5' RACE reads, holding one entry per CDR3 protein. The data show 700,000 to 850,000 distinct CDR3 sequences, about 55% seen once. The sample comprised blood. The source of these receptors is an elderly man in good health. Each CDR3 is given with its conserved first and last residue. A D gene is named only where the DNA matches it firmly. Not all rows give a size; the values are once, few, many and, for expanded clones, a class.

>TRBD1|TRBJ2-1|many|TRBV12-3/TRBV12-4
TGTGCCAGCAGCCCTACAGGGGCATCCTACAATGAGCAGTTCTTC
CASSPTGASYNEQFF
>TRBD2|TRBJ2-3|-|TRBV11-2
TGTGCCAGCAGCCCGGGACTAGCGGGAGTAGCAAGATACGCGTATTTT
CASSPGLAGVARYAYF
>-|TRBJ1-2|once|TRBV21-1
TGTGCCAGCAGCAACTCTGCCAGGGGTTCGGTGCACTATGGCTACACCTTC
CASSNSARGSVHYGYTF
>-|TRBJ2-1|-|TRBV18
TGTGCCAGCTCACCGAGGGGGGGTGAGAATGAGCAGTTCTTC
CASSPRGGENEQFF
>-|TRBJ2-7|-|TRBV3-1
TGTGCCAGCAGCCAAGGCCCTCTGAAGCAGTACTTC
CASSQGPLKQYF
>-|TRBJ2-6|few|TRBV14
TGTGCCAGCAGCCAAATTGGGGGCTCTGGGGCCAACGTCCTGACTTTC
CASSQIGGSGANVLTF
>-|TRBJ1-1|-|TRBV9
TGTGCCAGCAGCAAAAAGGGACACTCGAACACTGAAGCTTTCTTT
CASSKKGHSNTEAFF
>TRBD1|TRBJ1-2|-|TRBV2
TGTGCCAGCAGTACAGGGGCGTTTAACTATGGCTACACCTTC
CASSTGAFNYGYTF
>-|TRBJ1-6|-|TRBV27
TGTGCCAGCAGTTTAAACCGAAGGAGCTCCTATAATTCACCCCTCCACTTT
CASSLNRRSSYNSPLHF
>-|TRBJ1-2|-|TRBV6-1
TGTGCCAGCAGTGCCCTGACAGTGACCTATGGCTACACCTTC
CASSALTVTYGYTF
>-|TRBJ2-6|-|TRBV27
TGTGCCTGCAGTTTATGGGGGGGCCACTCTGGGGCCAACGTCCTGACTTTC
CACSLWGGHSGANVLTF
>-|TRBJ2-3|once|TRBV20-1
TGCAGTGCTAGAGCGACTAGAGGTCGGACAGATACGCAGTATTTT
CSARATRGRTDTQYF
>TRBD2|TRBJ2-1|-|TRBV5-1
TGCGCCAGCGTCGGACTAGCGGGCGGGTACAATGAGCAGTTCTTC
CASVGLAGGYNEQFF
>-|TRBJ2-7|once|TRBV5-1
TGCGCCGGCAGCTTGGCATTATCGTCGCAGGGGTCGTACGAGCAGTACTTC
CAGSLALSSQGSYEQYF
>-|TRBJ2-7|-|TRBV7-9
TGTGCCAGCAGCTCAAGGGGTCTCGTCCACGAGCAGTACTTC
CASSSRGLVHEQYF
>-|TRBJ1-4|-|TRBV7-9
TGTGCCAGCAGCTTCCCGAAAGGGGCAGGTTCTAATGAAAAACTGTTTTTT
CASSFPKGAGSNEKLFF
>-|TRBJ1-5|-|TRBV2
TGTGCCAGCAGTCCGGGGGGGCCTCAGCCCCAGCATTTT
CASSPGGPQPQHF